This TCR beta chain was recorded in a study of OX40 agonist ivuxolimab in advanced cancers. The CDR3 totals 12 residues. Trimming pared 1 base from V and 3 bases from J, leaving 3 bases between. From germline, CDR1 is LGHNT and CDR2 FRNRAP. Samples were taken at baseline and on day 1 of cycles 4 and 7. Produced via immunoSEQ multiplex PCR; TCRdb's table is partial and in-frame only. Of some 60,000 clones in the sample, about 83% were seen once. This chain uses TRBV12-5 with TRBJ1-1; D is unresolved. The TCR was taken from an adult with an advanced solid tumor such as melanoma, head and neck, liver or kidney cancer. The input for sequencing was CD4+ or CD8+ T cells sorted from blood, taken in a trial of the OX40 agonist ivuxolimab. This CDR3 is CASGLGDTEAFF. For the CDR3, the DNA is TGTGCTAGTGGTTTGGGGGACACTGAAGCTTTCTTT.